This T cell receptor beta chain was documented in a study of yellow fever vaccine responses in identical twins. TCRdb processed the RT-PCR reads anew with MiXCR; each CDR3 protein has one entry. The sample lists 2,000 to 3,000 distinct CDR3 sequences; roughly 79% were seen once. Study-level results: Twins' vaccine T cell response reportedly gave the appearance of partial convergence and partial personalization.

V lost 4 bases, J lost 5 bases, and 15 bases lay in between. The germline V gene has CDR1 SGDLS and CDR2 YYNGEE. The CDR3 covers 14 residues. Comments on this clonotype: Its antigen is not identified.

The V call is TRBV9, the J call TRBJ1-1; possible D gene TRBD1, 5 bases. The sample consisted of T cells from blood (PBMCs), unsorted or a sorted subset (not recorded which), taken before or after yellow fever vaccination (not recorded which). This sequence was found in a female donor who received the yellow fever vaccine. The CDR3 region has the DNA TGTGCCAGCAGCCCTACCGGGGCGTGGACTGAAGCTTTCTTT. Translated, it gives CASSPTGAWTEAFF.